This T cell receptor beta chain was recorded in a study of beta chain features in type 1 diabetes. Regarding the study as a whole: Researchers report that Type 1 diabetes patients had moderately but significantly shorter TCRB CDR3s across all four CD4+ subsets.

The sample holds a few counts of this clone. What it binds is not known. Between the trimmed V and J ends, which lost 2 bases and 7 bases, there was a span of 9 bases. The CDR3 spans 14 residues. Per the germline V gene, CDR1 is MNHEY and CDR2 is SMNVEV (reference sequence). Since all of the isolated RNA was reverse transcribed, expressed TCRB transcripts were what got sequenced. The read count averaged about 3.6 million across naive, central memory and regulatory T cell samples. Some clones are missing from TCRdb's copy, which holds only in-frame ones; the method was immunoSEQ multiplex PCR. Of about 170,000 clones listed, approximately 8% are singletons.

The receptor was derived from a middle-aged woman with type 1 diabetes. The chain uses TRBV27 and TRBJ1-6; no clear D. What was sequenced was central memory CD4+ T cells from blood. CDR3 sequence: CASSLEGGNSPLHF. CDR3 DNA sequence: TGTGCCAGCAGTTTAGAAGGAGGGAATTCACCCCTCCACTTT.